These T cell receptor beta chains were read from a single sample in a study of T-cell reconstitution after alpha-beta-depleted transplantation in children. Via MiXCR, TCRdb re-called the PCR reads, giving one row per CDR3 protein. Here the sample spans 800,000 to 1,000,000 distinct CDR3 sequences, about 29% being singletons. The source material was PBMCs, mostly from graft donor cells, sampled 360 days after TCRalphabeta/CD19-depleted stem cell transplant. Receptor source: a boy less than two years old who had a stem cell transplant for SCID, so the T cells may come from the graft donor. CDR3s include the opening cysteine and the closing phenylalanine or tryptophan. D genes are given only for firm matches. Clone size is not always given. Where it is, it says once, few, many or a class for expanded clones.

clone_size j_call v_call d_call cdr3_nt cdr3_aa
. TRBJ2-3 TRBV20-1 . TGCAGTGCTAGAGATGGAGCGGTGTTCAAAGATACGCAGTATTTT CSARDGAVFKDTQYF
few TRBJ1-2 TRBV10-3 . TGTGCCATCAGTGGGCCGACAGGAGGCTACACCTTC CAISGPTGGYTF
. TRBJ1-1 TRBV4-1 TRBD1 TGCGCCAGCAGCCCTGGACAGGAGGAAGCTTTCTTT CASSPGQEEAFF
. TRBJ2-7 TRBV7-6 TRBD2 TGTGCCAGCAGCTTAGAAAGCGGGGAGACCTACGAGCAGTACTTC CASSLESGETYEQYF
. TRBJ1-1 TRBV20-1 . TGCAGTGCTTCTATTAACACTGAAGCTTTCTTT CSASINTEAFF
. TRBJ2-1 TRBV7-2 TRBD2 TGTGCCAGCAGCTTCGCGGGATTACCGGGACTAGCGGGGGGTAGGGAGCAGTTCTTC CASSFAGLPGLAGGREQFF
. TRBJ1-5 TRBV12-3/TRBV12-4 . TGTGCCAGCAGTTTGGAGCAGGGCCCTAGCAATCAGCCCCAGCATTTT CASSLEQGPSNQPQHF
many TRBJ2-5 TRBV24-1 . TGTGCCACCAGTTACTCGACAGGGGAGGGGGAGACCCAGTACTTC CATSYSTGEGETQYF
. TRBJ2-1 TRBV4-3 TRBD2 TGCGCCAGCAGCCAAGATCGGGGACTAGCGGGGGGATTC CASSQDRGLAGGF
few TRBJ2-3 TRBV2 . TGTGCCAGCAGTGATGGTTGGGCAAGACCTACAGATACGCAGTATTTT CASSDGWARPTDTQYF
. TRBJ1-2 TRBV5-1 . TGCGCCAGCAGCTACGACCCTCATAGCTATGGCTACACCTTC CASSYDPHSYGYTF
few TRBJ2-5 TRBV15 . TGTGCCACCAGCATAGGGCTGGCCCAGTACTTC CATSIGLAQYF
. TRBJ1-2 TRBV29-1 . TGCAGCGTTGGGGACGGAACTATGCGCTACACCTTC CSVGDGTMRYTF
. TRBJ2-3 TRBV7-2 . TGTGCCAGCAGCTTAGCTCAGGGGCGCGGCACAGATACGCAGTATTTT CASSLAQGRGTDTQYF
. TRBJ2-1 TRBV7-2 TRBD2 TGTGCCAGCAGCTTAACAGCGGGGGGGCTTAATGAGCAGTTCTTC CASSLTAGGLNEQFF
. TRBJ2-2 TRBV5-5 . TGTGCCAGCAGCTTGGAGGGGTACACCGGGGAGCTGTTTTTT CASSLEGYTGELFF
. TRBJ1-1 TRBV28 . TGTGCCAGCAGTTTAGGAGAACCCCTTACTGAAGCTTTCTTT CASSLGEPLTEAFF
few TRBJ2-7 TRBV25-1 TRBD1 TGTGCCAGCAGTGAATTAGGGGGACAGGGAAGGAACGAGCAGTACTTC CASSELGGQGRNEQYF
many TRBJ2-3 TRBV20-1 . TGCAGTGCTGGGACTCCCCTTGGGACAGATACGCAGTATTTT CSAGTPLGTDTQYF
. TRBJ2-1 TRBV10-3 TRBD1 TGTGCCATCAAAGGACAGGGGAGGGATGAGCAGTTCTTC CAIKGQGRDEQFF
. TRBJ2-5 TRBV12-3/TRBV12-4 . TGTGCCAGCAGTTTTTCGGGGAGTTATCAAGAGACCCAGTACTTC CASSFSGSYQETQYF
. TRBJ2-3 TRBV12-5 . TGTGCTTCTAGTCAGGGTCATACGCAGTATTTT CASSQGHTQYF
. TRBJ2-3 TRBV11-2 TRBD1 TGTGCCAGCAGGAGGCGGGACAGGGCGGATACGCAGTATTTT CASRRRDRADTQYF
. TRBJ2-1 TRBV10-1 . TGCGCCAGCAGTGAGGTAGGAGTCCGGAATGAGCAGTTCTTC CASSEVGVRNEQFF
few TRBJ2-1 TRBV7-2 TRBD2 TGTGCCAGCAGCCCGCAAACCGGGACTAGGCGCAATGAGCAGTTCTTC CASSPQTGTRRNEQFF
. TRBJ1-4 TRBV29-1 . TGCAGCGTTGCTAGGGATGGGCAGGGGCGAGGAAAACTGTTTTTT CSVARDGQGRGKLFF
many TRBJ1-1 TRBV29-1 TRBD1 TGCAGCGCTCTGGGACAGGGGGACACTGAAGCTTTCTTT CSALGQGDTEAFF
few TRBJ2-2 TRBV28 TRBD1 TGTGCCAGCAGACTATCGGACAGGGGAGCCGGGGAGCTGTTTTTT CASRLSDRGAGELFF
. TRBJ2-7 TRBV2 TRBD2 TGTGCCAGCCGCCCTAGCGGGGGCTACGAGCAGTACTTC CASRPSGGYEQYF
. TRBJ2-1 TRBV29-1 TRBD2 TGCAGCGTGGAAAAGCGGGGGCTCACTGTCAATGAGCAGTTCTTC CSVEKRGLTVNEQFF
. TRBJ2-1 TRBV19 TRBD2 TGTGCCAGTAGTAGCCCGGGACTACCAATTTATGAGCAGTTCTTC CASSSPGLPIYEQFF
. TRBJ2-3 TRBV7-2 . TGTGCCAGCAGCTTTGACCACACAGATACGCAGTATTTT CASSFDHTDTQYF
. TRBJ2-7 TRBV5-1 TRBD1 TGCGCCAGCAGCTTGGAGACAGGGCGGTTCGACGAGCAGTACTTC CASSLETGRFDEQYF
. TRBJ1-2 TRBV12-3/TRBV12-4 TRBD1 TGTGCCAGCAGCGTGGACAGGGGAAACGCCTTC CASSVDRGNAF
. TRBJ2-1 TRBV12-3/TRBV12-4 . TGTGCCAGCAGTCCGGACCTGCCCTCCTACAATGAGCAGTTCTTC CASSPDLPSYNEQFF
. TRBJ2-3 TRBV7-8 TRBD2 TGTGCCAGCAGCTTAGCGGGGGCGGGGGGTCCCCCGTCCACAGATACGCAGTATTTT CASSLAGAGGPPSTDTQYF
. TRBJ2-2 TRBV3-1 . TGTGCCAGCAGCCATACGACTAGATGGAATAACGGGGAGCTGTTTTTT CASSHTTRWNNGELFF
few TRBJ2-1 TRBV5-1 TRBD2 TGCGCCAGCAGCTTGGGAGGACTAGCGGCCAATGAGCAGTTCTTC CASSLGGLAANEQFF
. TRBJ2-2 TRBV19 . TGTGCCTCCCGAACTGGATGGAACACCGGGGAGCTGTTTTTT CASRTGWNTGELFF
. TRBJ1-1 TRBV20-1 . TGCAGTGCTAGAGATGGTCGGGGGCGCCCCACTGAAGCTTTCTTT CSARDGRGRPTEAFF
few TRBJ1-5 TRBV4-2 . TGTGCCAGCAGCCAAGAGCGGGGAAATCAGCCCCAGCATTTT CASSQERGNQPQHF
. TRBJ2-1 TRBV28 . TGTGCCAGCAACTCCAGACAGCGAACGCAGTTCTTC CASNSRQRTQFF